These 4 T cell receptor beta chains were sequenced from one sample in a study of spatial heterogeneity in lung cancer. Time point noted: sample taken at primary tumor resection. TCRdb recomputed calls from the 5' RACE reads with MiXCR, one row per CDR3 protein. Of 7,000 to 8,500 distinct CDR3 sequences in the sample, 15% to 18% were seen once. The sequencing here drew on normal lung tissue next to the tumor, taken at surgery. Receptors originate from a male donor with early-stage non-small cell lung cancer.

Relative to its sample, this clonotype is medium-sized. The J gene is TRBJ2-7, the V gene TRBV5-5; 10 bases line up with TRBD1. The CDR3 runs 15 residues. CDR1 is SGHKS and CDR2 is YYEKEE in the germline V gene (reference sequence). V lost 0 bases, J lost 7 bases, and 7 bases stayed unmatched. CDR3 nucleotide sequence: TGTGCCAGCAGCTTGGCGGGACAGGGGCTAATGGAGCAGTACTTC. This gives the protein CASSLAGQGLMEQYF.

By share of the sample, this clonotype is medium-sized. V is TRBV20-1 and J is TRBJ2-7; the match to TRBD2 covers 8 bases. J was trimmed by 5 bases and V by 5 bases; bases with no gene match: 14. Germline V gene lookup returns CDR1 DFQATT and CDR2 SNEGSKA (reference sequence). This CDR3 has 15 amino acids. CDR3 in DNA: TGCAGTGCTCCCGACTATGGCGGGAGGCAGAACGAGCAGTACTTC. It specifies CSAPDYGGRQNEQYF.

This chain uses TRBV12-3 or TRBV12-4 with TRBJ1-6; D gene ambiguous. V gave up 4 bases and J gave up 10 bases, with 17 bases separating them. The CDR3 spans 15 residues. The CDR3 region has the DNA TGTGCCAGCAGTTCCGACAAGGGAGGAGGCTCACCCCTCCACTTT. Protein: CASSSDKGGGSPLHF.

This clonotype was seen only a few times. The genes are TRBV2 and TRBJ2-2; 9 nucleotides line up with TRBD2. V lost 9 bases to trimming and J lost 4 bases; unmatched junction nucleotides: 6. CDR1 and CDR2 (germline): SNHLY, FYNNEI. This CDR3 contains 14 residues. CDR3 in amino acids: CASVAGEGTGELFF. CDR3 DNA sequence: TGTGCCAGTGTAGCGGGAGAGGGCACCGGGGAGCTGTTTTTT.